The sample holds a few counts of the clone carrying this T cell receptor (beta chain). The antigen remains undetermined. The data were obtained in a study of T cells in Graves' hyperthyroidism and ophthalmopathy. Per the germline V gene, CDR1 is LNHDA and CDR2 is SQIVND (reference sequence). The CDR3 extends over 15 amino acids. The trim removed 7 bases at V and 0 bases at J, leaving 5 bases unmatched. Amplified regions were TCR beta CDR3 sequences from RNA transcripts. The TCR CDR3 first-round RT-PCR relied on the HTBI primer set. In TCRdb, the multiplex PCR reads were re-called with MiXCR into one record per CDR3 protein. The sample holds about 600,000 distinct CDR3 sequences, about 16% seen once. Overall study results and limits: Ophthalmopathy prediction by the model preceded onset by a median roughly 6 months.

Individuals with ophthalmopathy presented a Clinical Activity Score of at least 3, a NOSPECS grade of at least 4 and a duration under 3 months. Sequenced: blood. The sequence came from a woman aged 40 to 50 with Graves' ophthalmopathy. The rearrangement uses TRBV19 and TRBJ1-5; 8 nucleotides line up with TRBD1. The CDR3 spells CASIPGGYSNQPQHF. The CDR3 DNA reads as TGTGCCAGTATCCCAGGGGGCTATAGCAATCAGCCCCAGCATTTT.